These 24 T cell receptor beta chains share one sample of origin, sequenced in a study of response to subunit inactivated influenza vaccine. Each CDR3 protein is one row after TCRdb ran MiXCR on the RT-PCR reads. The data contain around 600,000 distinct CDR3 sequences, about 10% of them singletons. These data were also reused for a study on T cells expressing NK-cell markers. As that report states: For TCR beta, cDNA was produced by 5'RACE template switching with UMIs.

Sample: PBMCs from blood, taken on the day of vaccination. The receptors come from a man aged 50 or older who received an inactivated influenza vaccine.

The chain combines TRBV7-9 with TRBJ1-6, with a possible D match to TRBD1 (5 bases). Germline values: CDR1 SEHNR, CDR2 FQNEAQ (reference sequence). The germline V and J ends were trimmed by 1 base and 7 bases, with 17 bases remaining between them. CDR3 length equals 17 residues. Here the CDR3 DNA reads TGTGCCAGCAGCTTAGGAAAACCGGGATGGGGGAATTCACCCCTCCACTTT. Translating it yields CASSLGKPGWGNSPLHF.

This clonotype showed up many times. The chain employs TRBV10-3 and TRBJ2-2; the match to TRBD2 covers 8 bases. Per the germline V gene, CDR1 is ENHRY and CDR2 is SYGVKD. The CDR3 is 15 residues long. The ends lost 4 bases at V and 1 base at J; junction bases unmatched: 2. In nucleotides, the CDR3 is TGTGCCATCAGTGTAGCGGGAAGGAACACCGGGGAGCTGTTTTTT. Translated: CAISVAGRNTGELFF.

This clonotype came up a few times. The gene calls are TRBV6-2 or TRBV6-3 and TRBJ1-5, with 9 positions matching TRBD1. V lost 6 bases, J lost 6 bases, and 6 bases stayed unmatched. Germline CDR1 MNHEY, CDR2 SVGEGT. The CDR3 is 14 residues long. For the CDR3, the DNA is TGTGCCAGCAGCTACAGGGGGCTTGGTCAGCCCCAGCATTTT. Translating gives CASSYRGLGQPQHF.

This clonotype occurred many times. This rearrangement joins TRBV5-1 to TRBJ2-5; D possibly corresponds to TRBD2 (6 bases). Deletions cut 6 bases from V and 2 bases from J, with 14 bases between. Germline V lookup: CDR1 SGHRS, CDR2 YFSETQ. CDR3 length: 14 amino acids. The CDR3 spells CASKIGGLQETQYF. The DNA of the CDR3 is TGCGCCAGCAAAATCGGGGGACTTCAAGAGACCCAGTACTTC.

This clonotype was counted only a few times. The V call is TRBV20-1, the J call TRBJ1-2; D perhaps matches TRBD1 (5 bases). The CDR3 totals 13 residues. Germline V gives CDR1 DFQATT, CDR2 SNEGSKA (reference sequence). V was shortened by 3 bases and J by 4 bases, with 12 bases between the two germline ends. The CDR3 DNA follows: TGCAGTGCTAGTGGCCAGGGAGGCTATGGCTACACCTTC. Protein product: CSASGQGGYGYTF.

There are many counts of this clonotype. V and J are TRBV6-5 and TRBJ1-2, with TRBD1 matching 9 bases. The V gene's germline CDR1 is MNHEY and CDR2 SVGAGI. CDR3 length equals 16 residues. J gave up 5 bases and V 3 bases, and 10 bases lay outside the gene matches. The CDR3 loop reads CASSYAQGAARYGYTF. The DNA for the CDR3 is TGTGCCAGCAGTTATGCACAGGGGGCGGCGAGGTATGGCTACACCTTC.

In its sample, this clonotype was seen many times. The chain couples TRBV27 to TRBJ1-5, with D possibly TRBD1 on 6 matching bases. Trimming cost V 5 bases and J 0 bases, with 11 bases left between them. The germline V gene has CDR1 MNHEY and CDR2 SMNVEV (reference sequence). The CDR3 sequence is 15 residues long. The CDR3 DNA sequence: TGTGCCAGCAGTCCCCGGGACAATAGCAATCAGCCCCAGCATTTT. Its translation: CASSPRDNSNQPQHF.

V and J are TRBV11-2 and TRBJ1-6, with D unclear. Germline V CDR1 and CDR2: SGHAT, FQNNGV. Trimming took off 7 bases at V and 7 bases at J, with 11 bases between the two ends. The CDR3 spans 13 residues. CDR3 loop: CASKSFGNSPLHF. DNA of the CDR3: TGTGCCAGCAAGAGCTTCGGCAATTCACCCCTCCACTTT.

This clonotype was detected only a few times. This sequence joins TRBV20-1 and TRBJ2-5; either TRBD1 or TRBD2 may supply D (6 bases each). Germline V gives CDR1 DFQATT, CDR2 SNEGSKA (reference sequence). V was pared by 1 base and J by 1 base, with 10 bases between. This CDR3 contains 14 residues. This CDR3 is CSARGGGTQETQYF. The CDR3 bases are TGCAGTGCTAGAGGAGGGGGGACCCAAGAGACCCAGTACTTC.

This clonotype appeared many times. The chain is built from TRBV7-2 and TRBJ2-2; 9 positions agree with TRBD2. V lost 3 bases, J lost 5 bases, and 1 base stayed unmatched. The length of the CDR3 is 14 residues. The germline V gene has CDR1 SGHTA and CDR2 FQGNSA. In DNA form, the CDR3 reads TGTGCCAGCAGCTTGCTAGCGGGGACCGGGGAGCTGTTTTTT. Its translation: CASSLLAGTGELFF.

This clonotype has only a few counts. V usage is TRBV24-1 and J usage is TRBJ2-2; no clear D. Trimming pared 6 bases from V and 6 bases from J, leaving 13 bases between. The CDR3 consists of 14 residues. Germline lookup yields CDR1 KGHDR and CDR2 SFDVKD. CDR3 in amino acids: CATSRLGSAGELFF. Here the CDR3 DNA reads TGTGCCACCAGTAGGCTAGGAAGCGCCGGGGAGCTGTTTTTT.

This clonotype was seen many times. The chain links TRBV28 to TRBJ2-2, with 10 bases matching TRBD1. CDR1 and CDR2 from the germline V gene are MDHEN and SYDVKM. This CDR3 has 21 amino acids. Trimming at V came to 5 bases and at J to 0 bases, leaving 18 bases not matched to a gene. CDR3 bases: TGTGCCAGCAGTCTTTGGGACAGGGGAGTTCCTAGCAGATCGAACACCGGGGAGCTGTTTTTT. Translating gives CASSLWDRGVPSRSNTGELFF.

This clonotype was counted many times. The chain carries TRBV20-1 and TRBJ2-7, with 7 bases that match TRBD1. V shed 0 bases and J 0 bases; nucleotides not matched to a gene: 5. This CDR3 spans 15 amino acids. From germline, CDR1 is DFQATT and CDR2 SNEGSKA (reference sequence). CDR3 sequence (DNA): TGCAGTGCTAGAGATGTGACAGGGAGCTCCTACGAGCAGTACTTC. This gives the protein CSARDVTGSSYEQYF.

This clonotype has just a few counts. CDR3 DNA: TGCAGCGTTTTGTTCTCTGGGGCCAACGTCCTGACTTTC. The encoded protein is CSVLFSGANVLTF. The chain couples TRBV29-1 to TRBJ2-6; D gene uncertain. CDR1 SQVTM and CDR2 ANQGSEA come from the germline V gene. This CDR3 comprises 13 residues. V lost 5 bases to trimming and J lost 0 bases, with 5 bases between them.

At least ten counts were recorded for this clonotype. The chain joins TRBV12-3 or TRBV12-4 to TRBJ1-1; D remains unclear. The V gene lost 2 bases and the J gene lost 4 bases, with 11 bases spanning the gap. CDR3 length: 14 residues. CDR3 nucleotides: TGTGCCAGCAGTTTAATGTGGGGTGGCACTGAAGCTTTCTTT. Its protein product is CASSLMWGGTEAFF.

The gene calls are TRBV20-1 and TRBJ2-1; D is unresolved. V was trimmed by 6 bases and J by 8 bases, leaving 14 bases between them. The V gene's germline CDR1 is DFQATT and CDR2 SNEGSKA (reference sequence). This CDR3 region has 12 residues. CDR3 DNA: TGCAGTGCCGCCCGAAGCACGGATGAGCAGTTCTTC. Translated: CSAARSTDEQFF.

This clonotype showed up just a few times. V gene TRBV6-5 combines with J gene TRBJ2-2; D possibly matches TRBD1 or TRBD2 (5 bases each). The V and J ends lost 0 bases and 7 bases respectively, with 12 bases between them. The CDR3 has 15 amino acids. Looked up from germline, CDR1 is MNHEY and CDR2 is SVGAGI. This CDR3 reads CASSYSMKGSGELFF. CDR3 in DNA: TGTGCCAGCAGTTACTCGATGAAGGGGAGCGGGGAGCTGTTTTTT.

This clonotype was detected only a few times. The CDR3 here is CASSLPPGYEQYF. Written as DNA, the CDR3 is TGTGCCAGCAGCTTGCCCCCAGGGTACGAGCAGTACTTC. The chain uses TRBV7-2 and TRBJ2-7; possibly TRBD1 for D (5 bases). CDR1 and CDR2 from the germline V gene are SGHTA and FQGNSA. The CDR3 length is 13 residues. Trimming removed 3 bases from V and 4 bases from J, with 10 bases in between.

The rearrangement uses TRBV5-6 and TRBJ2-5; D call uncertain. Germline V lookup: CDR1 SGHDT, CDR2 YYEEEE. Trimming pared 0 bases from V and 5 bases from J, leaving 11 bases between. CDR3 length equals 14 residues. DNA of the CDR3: TGTGCCAGCAGCTTGGGGACGGTCCACGAGACCCAGTACTTC. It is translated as CASSLGTVHETQYF.

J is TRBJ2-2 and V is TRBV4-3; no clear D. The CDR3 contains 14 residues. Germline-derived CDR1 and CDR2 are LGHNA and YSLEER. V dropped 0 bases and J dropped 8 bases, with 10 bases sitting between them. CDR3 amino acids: CASSQDWVAGELFF. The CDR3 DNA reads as TGCGCCAGCAGCCAAGATTGGGTTGCTGGGGAGCTGTTTTTT.

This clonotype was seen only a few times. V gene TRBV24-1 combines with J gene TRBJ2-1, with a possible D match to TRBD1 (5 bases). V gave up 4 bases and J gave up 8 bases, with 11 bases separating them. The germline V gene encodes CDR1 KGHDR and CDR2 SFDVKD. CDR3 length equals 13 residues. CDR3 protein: CATSETRAYEQFF. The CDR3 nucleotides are TGTGCCACCAGTGAAACCAGGGCCTATGAGCAGTTCTTC.

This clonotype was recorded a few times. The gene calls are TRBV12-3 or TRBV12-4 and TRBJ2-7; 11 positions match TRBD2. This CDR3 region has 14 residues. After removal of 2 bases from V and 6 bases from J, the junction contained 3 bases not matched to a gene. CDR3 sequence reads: CASSLTSGSSEQYF. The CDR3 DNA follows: TGTGCCAGCAGTTTAACTAGCGGGAGTTCCGAGCAGTACTTC.

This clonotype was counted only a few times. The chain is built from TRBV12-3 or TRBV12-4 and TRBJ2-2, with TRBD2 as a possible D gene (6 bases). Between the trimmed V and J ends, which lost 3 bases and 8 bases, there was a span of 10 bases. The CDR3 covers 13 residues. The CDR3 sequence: CASSLRGQGELFF. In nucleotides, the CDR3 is TGTGCCAGCAGTTTGCGGGGTCAGGGGGAGCTGTTTTTT.

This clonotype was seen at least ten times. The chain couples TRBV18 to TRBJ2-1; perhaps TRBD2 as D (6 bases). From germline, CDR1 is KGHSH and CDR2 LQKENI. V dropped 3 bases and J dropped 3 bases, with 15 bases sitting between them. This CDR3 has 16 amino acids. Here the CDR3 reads CASSPPGVADYNEQFF. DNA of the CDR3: TGTGCCAGCTCACCCCCCGGGGTAGCGGACTACAATGAGCAGTTCTTC.